This TCR beta chain emerged from a study of cytomegalovirus exposure and HLA in healthy donors. Assay: immunoSEQ multiplex PCR; the TCRdb copy retains only in-frame clones and omits some. The data hold roughly 200,000 clones, with about nine tenths observed a single time. V lost 3 bases and J 5 bases, leaving 19 bases between the germline ends. In germline, CDR1 is SGHAT, CDR2 FQDESV (reference sequence). CDR3 length: 16 residues. Findings of the study overall: First-cohort TCR clusters were later found to tend to co-occur in the approximately 110 validation repertoires.

This clone was detected only once. The antigen is not known. The chain links TRBV11-1 to TRBJ1-2, with a weak D call TRBD1 (5 bases). The sample consisted of PBMCs. This clonotype originated in a man aged 25 to 40 in good health and CMV-seropositive. The CDR3, as DNA: TGTGCCAGCAGCTTGACCCGGCAGGGATACGGGTATGGCTACACCTTC. The encoded protein is CASSLTRQGYGYGYTF.